The clone carrying this T cell receptor beta chain turned up a few times. The sample is drawn from a study of blood T cells in healthy people across ages. A J-beta primer mix and a sample-barcoded 5' primer were used in a second PCR of about 7 to 11 cycles. TCRdb recomputed calls from the 5' RACE reads with MiXCR, one row per CDR3 protein. The repertoire consists of 1.5 million to 2 million distinct CDR3 sequences, with around half occurring once and the leading ten covering approximately 2.1%. Germline V gene lookup returns CDR1 LGHNA and CDR2 YSLEER. This CDR3 contains 15 residues. The V gene lost 3 bases and the J gene lost 4 bases, with 15 bases spanning the gap.

The origin of this receptor is a middle-aged woman in good health. The chain combines TRBV4-3 with TRBJ1-2, with D possibly matching TRBD1 (5 bases). Sequenced sample: blood. CDR3 region: CASSHLRGGGYGYTF. CDR3 bases: TGCGCCAGCAGCCACCTAAGGGGAGGAGGCTATGGCTACACCTTC.